A selection of T cell receptor beta chains follows, all from one sample in a study of CD8 T cells in ankylosing spondylitis. Each CDR3 protein is one row after TCRdb ran MiXCR on the 5' RACE reads. The sample includes hundreds of thousands of distinct CDR3 sequences, 12% seen only once; the top ten take 0.51%. The sequenced material came from blood, either unsorted or a sorted T cell fraction (not recorded which). The receptors originated from a male donor with ankylosing spondylitis. The CDR3 runs from the conserved cysteine through the conserved F or W. The D gene is left open where the match is weak. Where a row states a size, it is once, few, many or the class of an expanded clone; other rows omit it.

clone size: few
V gene: TRBV14
D gene: TRBD1
J gene: TRBJ2-7
CDR3 DNA: TGTGCCAGCAGCCTAGTACGCGGGACAGGACGCTACGAGCAGTACTTC
CDR3 protein: CASSLVRGTGRYEQYF

clone size: .
V gene: TRBV20-1
D gene: TRBD1
J gene: TRBJ2-3
CDR3 DNA: TGCAGTGCTAGAGACGGGACAGGGGATGGAGATACGCAGTATTTT
CDR3 protein: CSARDGTGDGDTQYF

clone size: .
V gene: TRBV12-3/TRBV12-4
D gene: TRBD2
J gene: TRBJ2-1
CDR3 DNA: TGTGCCAGCAGAATGGTGAGCGGGGGGCCCGACAATGAGCAGTTCTTC
CDR3 protein: CASRMVSGGPDNEQFF

clone size: few
V gene: TRBV28
D gene: .
J gene: TRBJ1-5
CDR3 DNA: TGTGCCAGCAGTTTGTGGGGGCTATCTCAGCCCCAGCATTTT
CDR3 protein: CASSLWGLSQPQHF

clone size: many
V gene: TRBV20-1
D gene: TRBD2
J gene: TRBJ2-1
CDR3 DNA: TGCAGTGCTAGAGATTTCCGAGCGGGGGCCTACAATGAGCAGTTCTTC
CDR3 protein: CSARDFRAGAYNEQFF

clone size: .
V gene: TRBV28
D gene: .
J gene: TRBJ2-7
CDR3 DNA: TGTGCCAGCAGTTTATCTGCGACAAGCTCCTACGAGCAGTACTTC
CDR3 protein: CASSLSATSSYEQYF

clone size: few
V gene: TRBV28
D gene: .
J gene: TRBJ2-3
CDR3 DNA: TGTGCCAGCAGTCTAGACCCAGCGTGGGGTCCGGATACGCAGTATTTT
CDR3 protein: CASSLDPAWGPDTQYF

clone size: many
V gene: TRBV7-3
D gene: .
J gene: TRBJ2-1
CDR3 DNA: TGTGCCAGCAGCTTACGGGGATACAATGAGCAGTTCTTC
CDR3 protein: CASSLRGYNEQFF

clone size: many
V gene: TRBV7-8
D gene: .
J gene: TRBJ2-2
CDR3 DNA: TGTGCCAGCAGCTTTCTCCGGTTCGCCACCGGGGAGCTGTTTTTT
CDR3 protein: CASSFLRFATGELFF

clone size: .
V gene: TRBV7-6
D gene: .
J gene: TRBJ2-5
CDR3 DNA: TGTGCTAGCAGCTTACGTGCCGCCTTCTCCGGTGAATGGCTGTGGGGAGAGACCCAGTACTTC
CDR3 protein: CASSLRAAFSGEWLWGETQYF

clone size: few
V gene: TRBV5-1
D gene: TRBD2
J gene: TRBJ2-7
CDR3 DNA: TGCGCCAGCAGCTTGGGCCTAGCGGATACCGAAGGCGAGCAGTACTTC
CDR3 protein: CASSLGLADTEGEQYF

clone size: many
V gene: TRBV20-1
D gene: .
J gene: TRBJ1-4
CDR3 DNA: TGCAGTGCCCCAGACAGACAAACCGAAAAACTGTTTTTT
CDR3 protein: CSAPDRQTEKLFF

clone size: many
V gene: TRBV7-2
D gene: .
J gene: TRBJ1-1
CDR3 DNA: TGTGCCAGCAGCTTAGCGCCAAGGGGAACTGAAGCTTTCTTT
CDR3 protein: CASSLAPRGTEAFF

clone size: many
V gene: TRBV7-2
D gene: TRBD1
J gene: TRBJ2-3
CDR3 DNA: TGTGCCAGCAGCTTAGCTCGGACAGGGGGCGCGGATACGCAGTATTTT
CDR3 protein: CASSLARTGGADTQYF

clone size: .
V gene: TRBV3-1
D gene: TRBD1
J gene: TRBJ1-2
CDR3 DNA: TGTGCCCGCAGTTTAGCCCCGATCGTCGGGACAGGGGACGACTATGGCTACACCTTC
CDR3 protein: CARSLAPIVGTGDDYGYTF